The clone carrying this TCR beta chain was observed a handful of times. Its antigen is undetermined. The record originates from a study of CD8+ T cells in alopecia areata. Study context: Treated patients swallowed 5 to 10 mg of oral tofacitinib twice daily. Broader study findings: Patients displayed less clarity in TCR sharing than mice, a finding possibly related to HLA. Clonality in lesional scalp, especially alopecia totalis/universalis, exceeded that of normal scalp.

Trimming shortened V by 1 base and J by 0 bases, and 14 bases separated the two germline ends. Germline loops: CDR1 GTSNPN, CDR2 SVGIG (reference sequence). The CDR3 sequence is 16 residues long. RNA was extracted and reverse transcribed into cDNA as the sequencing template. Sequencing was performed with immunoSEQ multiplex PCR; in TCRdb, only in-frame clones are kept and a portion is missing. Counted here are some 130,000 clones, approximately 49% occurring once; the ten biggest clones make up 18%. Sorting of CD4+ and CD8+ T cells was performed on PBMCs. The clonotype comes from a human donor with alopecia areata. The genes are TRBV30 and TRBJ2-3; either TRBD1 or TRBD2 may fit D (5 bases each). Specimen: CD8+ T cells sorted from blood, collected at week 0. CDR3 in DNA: TGTGCCTGGAGTGCAAACTCCTGGGGGAGCACAGATACGCAGTATTTT. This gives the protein CAWSANSWGSTDTQYF.